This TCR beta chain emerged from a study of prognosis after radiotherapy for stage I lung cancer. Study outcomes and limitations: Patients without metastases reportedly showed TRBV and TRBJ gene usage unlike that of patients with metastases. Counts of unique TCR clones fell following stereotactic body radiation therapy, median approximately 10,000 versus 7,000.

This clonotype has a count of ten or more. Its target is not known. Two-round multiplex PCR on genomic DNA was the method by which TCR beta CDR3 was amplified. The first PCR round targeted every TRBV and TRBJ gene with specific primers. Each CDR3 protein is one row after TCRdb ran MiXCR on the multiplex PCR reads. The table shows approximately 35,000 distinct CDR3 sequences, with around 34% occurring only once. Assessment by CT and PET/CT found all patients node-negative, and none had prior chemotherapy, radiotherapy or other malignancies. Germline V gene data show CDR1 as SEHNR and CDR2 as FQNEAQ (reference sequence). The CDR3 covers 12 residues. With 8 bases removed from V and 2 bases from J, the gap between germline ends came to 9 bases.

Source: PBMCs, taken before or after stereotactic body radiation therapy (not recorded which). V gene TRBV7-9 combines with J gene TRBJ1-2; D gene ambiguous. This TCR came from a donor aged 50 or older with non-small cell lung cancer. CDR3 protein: CASGESNYGYTF. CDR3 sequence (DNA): TGTGCCAGCGGGGAGTCGAACTATGGCTACACCTTC.